The source of this T cell receptor beta chain is a study of CD8+CD57+ T cells in acquired aplastic anemia. An expansion of CD8+CD57+ cells by flow cytometry had been shown in patients chosen for sequencing. Patients had received no therapy at the time of blood sampling. The use of genomic DNA as template underpinned the TCR beta VDJ and CDR3 profiling. Using its own MiXCR run on the reads, TCRdb lists one record per CDR3 protein. The data contain just over 150,000 distinct CDR3 sequences, around 52% of them singletons. The sample comprised sorted CD4+, CD8+, or CD8+CD57+ T cells (not recorded which) from PBMCs. The TCR comes from a human donor with aplastic anemia.

The CDR3 reads CSVEDYGTDDGYTF. CDR3 bases: TGCAGCGTTGAAGATTATGGGACAGATGATGGCTACACCTTC. The chain uses TRBV29-1 and TRBJ1-2, with 7 bases lining up with TRBD1. Germline-derived CDR1 and CDR2 are SQVTM and ANQGSEA. V lost 0 bases, J lost 6 bases, and 7 bases stayed unmatched. This CDR3 region has 14 residues.